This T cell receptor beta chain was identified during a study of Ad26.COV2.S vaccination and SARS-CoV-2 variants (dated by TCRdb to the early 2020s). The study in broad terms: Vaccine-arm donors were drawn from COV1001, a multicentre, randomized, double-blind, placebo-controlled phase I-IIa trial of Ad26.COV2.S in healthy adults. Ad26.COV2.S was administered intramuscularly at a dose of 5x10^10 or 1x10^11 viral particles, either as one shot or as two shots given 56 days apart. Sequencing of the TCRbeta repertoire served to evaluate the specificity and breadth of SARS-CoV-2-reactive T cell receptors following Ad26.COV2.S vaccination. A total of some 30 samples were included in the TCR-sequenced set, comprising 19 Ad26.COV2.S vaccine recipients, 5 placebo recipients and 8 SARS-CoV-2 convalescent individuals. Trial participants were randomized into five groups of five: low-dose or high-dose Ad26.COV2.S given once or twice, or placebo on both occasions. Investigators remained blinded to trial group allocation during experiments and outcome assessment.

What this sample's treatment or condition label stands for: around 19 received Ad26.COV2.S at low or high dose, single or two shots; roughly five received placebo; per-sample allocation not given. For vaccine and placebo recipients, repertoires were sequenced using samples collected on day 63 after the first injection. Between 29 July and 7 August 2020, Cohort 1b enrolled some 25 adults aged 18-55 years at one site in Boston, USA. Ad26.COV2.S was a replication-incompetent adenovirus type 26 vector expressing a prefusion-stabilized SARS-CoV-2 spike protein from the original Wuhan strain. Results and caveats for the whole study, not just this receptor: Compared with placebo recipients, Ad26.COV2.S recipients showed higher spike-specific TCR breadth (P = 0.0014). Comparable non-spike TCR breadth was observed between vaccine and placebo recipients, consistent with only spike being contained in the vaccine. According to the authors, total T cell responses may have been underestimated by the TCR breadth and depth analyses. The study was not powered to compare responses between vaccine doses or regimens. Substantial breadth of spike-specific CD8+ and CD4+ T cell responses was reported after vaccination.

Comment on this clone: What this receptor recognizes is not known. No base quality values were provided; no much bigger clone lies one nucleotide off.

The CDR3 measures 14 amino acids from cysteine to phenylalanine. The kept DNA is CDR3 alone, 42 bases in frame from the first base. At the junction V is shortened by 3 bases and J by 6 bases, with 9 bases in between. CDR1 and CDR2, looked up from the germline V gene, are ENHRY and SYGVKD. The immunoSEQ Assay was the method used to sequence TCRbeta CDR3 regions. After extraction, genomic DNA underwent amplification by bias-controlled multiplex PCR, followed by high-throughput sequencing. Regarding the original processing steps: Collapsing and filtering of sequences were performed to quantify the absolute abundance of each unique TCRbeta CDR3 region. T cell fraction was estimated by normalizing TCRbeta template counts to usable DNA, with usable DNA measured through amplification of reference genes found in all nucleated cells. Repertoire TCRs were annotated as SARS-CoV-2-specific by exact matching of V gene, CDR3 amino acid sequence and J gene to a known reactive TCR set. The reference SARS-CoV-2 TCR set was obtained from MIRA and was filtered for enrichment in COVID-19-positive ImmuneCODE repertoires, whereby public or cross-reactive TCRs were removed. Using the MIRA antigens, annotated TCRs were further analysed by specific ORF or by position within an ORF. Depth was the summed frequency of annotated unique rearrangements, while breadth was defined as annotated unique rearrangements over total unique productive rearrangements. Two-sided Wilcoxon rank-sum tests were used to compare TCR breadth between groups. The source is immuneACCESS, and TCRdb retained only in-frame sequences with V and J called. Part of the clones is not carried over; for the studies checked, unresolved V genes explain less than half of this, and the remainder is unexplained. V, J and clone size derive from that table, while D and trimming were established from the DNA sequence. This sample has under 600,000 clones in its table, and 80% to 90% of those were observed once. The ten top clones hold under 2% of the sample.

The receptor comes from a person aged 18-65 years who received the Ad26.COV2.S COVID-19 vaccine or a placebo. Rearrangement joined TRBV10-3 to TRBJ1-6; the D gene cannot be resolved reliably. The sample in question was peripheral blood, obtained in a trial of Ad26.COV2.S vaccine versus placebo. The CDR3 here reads CAISEVGANSPLHF. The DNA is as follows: TGTGCCATCAGTGAAGTAGGAGCTAATTCACCCCTCCACTTT.